The clone carrying this T cell receptor (beta chain) has ten or more counts. Its target is unknown. The data were obtained in a study of T cells in Graves' hyperthyroidism and ophthalmopathy. Overall study results and limits: Most thyroid-expanded clonotypes above 0.001 were also found in blood. Before onset, ophthalmopathy was predicted by the model a median around 6 months earlier.

There were TCR beta CDR3 regions amplified from RNA transcripts. The HTBI set primed first-round TCR CDR3 RT-PCR. TCRdb analysed the multiplex PCR reads with MiXCR anew, one entry per CDR3 protein. Counted here are about 250,000 distinct CDR3 sequences, about 15% occurring once; the ten biggest clones make up 30%. This CDR3 is built from 14 residues. Germline V lookup: CDR1 LNHNV, CDR2 YYDKDF (reference sequence). V was trimmed by 3 bases and J by 0 bases, leaving 9 bases between them. Clinical symptoms, serum thyroxine, TRAb, thyroid ultrasound and orbital computed tomography informed diagnoses. Sample collection date corresponds to first hyperthyroidism diagnosis, prior to any ophthalmopathy symptoms.

This sequence was found in a woman between 50 and 59 years old with Graves' hyperthyroidism that later progressed to Graves' ophthalmopathy. The sequenced sample was blood. The chain links TRBV15 to TRBJ2-7; possible D gene TRBD1, 6 bases. CDR3 nucleotide sequence: TGTGCCACCAGCAGGGGACATATCTCCTACGAGCAGTACTTC. It encodes CATSRGHISYEQYF.